The clone carrying this T cell receptor beta chain has a count of ten or more. Amplification of TCR beta CDR3 regions was performed using RNA transcripts as template. HTBI primers were used for first-round RT-PCR of the TCR CDR3. TCRdb recomputed calls from the multiplex PCR reads with MiXCR, one row per CDR3 protein. The table records approximately 520,000 distinct CDR3 sequences, roughly 25% of them present only once. This record belongs to a study of T cells in Graves' hyperthyroidism and ophthalmopathy. Per the germline V gene, CDR1 is SGHTA and CDR2 is FQGNSA. CDR3 length: 14 amino acids. Trimming took 4 bases from V and 4 from J, leaving 13 bases between them.

The V and J genes are TRBV7-2 and TRBJ2-5, with TRBD2 as a possible D gene (6 bases). The receptor was isolated from a woman in her 30s with Graves' ophthalmopathy. Sequencing used blood. This CDR3 reads CASSSRQGGETQYF. CDR3 nucleotides: TGTGCCAGCAGCTCAAGGCAGGGAGGAGAGACCCAGTACTTC.